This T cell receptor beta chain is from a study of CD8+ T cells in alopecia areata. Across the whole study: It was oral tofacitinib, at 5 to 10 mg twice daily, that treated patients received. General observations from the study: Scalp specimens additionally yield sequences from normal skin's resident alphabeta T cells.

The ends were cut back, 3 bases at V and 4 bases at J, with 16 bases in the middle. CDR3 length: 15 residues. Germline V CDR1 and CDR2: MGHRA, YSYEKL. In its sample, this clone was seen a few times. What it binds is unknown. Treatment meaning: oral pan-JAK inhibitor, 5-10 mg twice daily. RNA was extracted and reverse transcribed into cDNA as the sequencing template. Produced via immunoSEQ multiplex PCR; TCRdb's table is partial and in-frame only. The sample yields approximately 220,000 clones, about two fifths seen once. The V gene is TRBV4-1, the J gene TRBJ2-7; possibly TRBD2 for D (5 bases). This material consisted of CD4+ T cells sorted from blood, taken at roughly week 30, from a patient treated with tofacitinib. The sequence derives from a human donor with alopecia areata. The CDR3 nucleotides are TGCGCCAGCAGCCAGCCTAGCCTCGGGCAATACGAGCAGTACTTC. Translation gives CASSQPSLGQYEQYF.